A single sample gave rise to the 29 T cell receptor beta chains below, sequenced in a study of cytomegalovirus exposure and HLA in healthy donors. With 60 Vbeta and 13 Jbeta primers, the PCR was carried out. Only in-frame clones appear in the TCRdb table, and some are missing; sequencing was by immunoSEQ multiplex PCR. The table records tens of thousands of clones, around three quarters of them present only once. Sequencing was carried out using PBMCs. Receptors were obtained from a male donor in good health and CMV-seronegative.

V and J are TRBV27 and TRBJ1-2, with D uncertain. Trimming took 3 bases from V and 4 from J, leaving 15 bases between them. The V gene's germline CDR1 is MNHEY and CDR2 SMNVEV (reference sequence). This CDR3 has 15 residues. This CDR3 is CASSLLRSPTYGYTF. DNA of the CDR3: TGTGCCAGCAGTTTGCTCAGGTCGCCCACCTATGGCTACACCTTC.

This sequence joins TRBV7-2 and TRBJ1-2, with 7 bases aligning to TRBD1. Germline trimming cut 3 bases from V and 12 bases from J; bases unmatched to any gene: 10. Per germline, CDR1 SGHTA and CDR2 FQGNSA. CDR3 length: 13 amino acids. The CDR3 nucleotides read TGTGCCAGCAGCTTGGAGGGTGGACAGGAGGACACCTTC. This translates into CASSLEGGQEDTF.

The chain employs TRBV7-2 and TRBJ1-2; possibly TRBD1 for D (6 bases). The CDR3 loop spans 14 amino acids. Germline V gives CDR1 SGHTA, CDR2 FQGNSA. Deletions cut 0 bases from V and 8 bases from J, with 13 bases between. The chain's CDR3 is CASSLASGGQGYTF. The CDR3 DNA reads as TGTGCCAGCAGCTTAGCATCCGGGGGGCAGGGCTACACCTTC.

The chain joins TRBV5-6 to TRBJ1-6, with D perhaps TRBD1 (5 bases). Germline CDR1 reads SGHDT; CDR2 reads YYEEEE. The CDR3 is made up of 14 amino acids. V was shortened by 0 bases and J by 7 bases, with 8 bases between the two germline ends. The CDR3 sequence is CASSLDRPNSPLHF. CDR3 bases: TGTGCCAGCAGCTTGGACAGGCCGAATTCACCCCTCCACTTT. The whole variable domain, remainder taken from reference TRBV5-6 and TRBJ1-6, is DAGVTQSPTHLIKTRGQQVTLRCSPKSGHDTVSWYQQALGQGPQFIFQYYEEEERQRGNFPDRFSGHQFPNYSSELNVNALLLGDSALYLCASSLDRPNSPLHFGNGTRLTVT.

This clone occurred a few times. The chain employs TRBV9 and TRBJ2-1; 10 positions match TRBD1. Germline V gene data show CDR1 as SGDLS and CDR2 as YYNGEE. This CDR3 spans 15 amino acids. V was clipped by 3 bases and J by 5 bases; unmatched bases: 5. This CDR3 is CASSAFGTGDNEQFF. The CDR3 nucleotides are TGTGCCAGCAGCGCCTTCGGGACAGGGGACAATGAGCAGTTCTTC.

This CDR3 reads CASSMSGDYVLDEQYF. In DNA form, the CDR3 reads TGTGCCAGTAGTATGTCCGGGGACTACGTCCTCGACGAGCAGTACTTC. The rearrangement joins TRBV19 to TRBJ2-7; 7 positions match TRBD2. Unmatched junction bases numbered 13, after V lost 3 bases and J lost 5 bases. The CDR3 has 16 amino acids. Germline V gene sequence: CDR1 LNHDA, CDR2 SQIVND (reference sequence).

For the CDR3, the DNA is TGTGCCAGCAGTTTACCGGGACAGGGGGCCTACGAGCAGTACTTC. Amino acids: CASSLPGQGAYEQYF. V and J are TRBV28 and TRBJ2-7, with 11 bases aligning to TRBD1. The CDR3 extends over 15 amino acids. The germline gives CDR1 MDHEN, CDR2 SYDVKM. The V and J ends lost 2 bases and 2 bases, in that order; junction bases with no gene match: 2.

This sequence joins TRBV7-3 and TRBJ2-3; 7 positions match TRBD2. Unmatched junction bases numbered 8, after V lost 5 bases and J lost 3 bases. The CDR3 has 15 amino acids. The germline CDR1 and CDR2 sequences are SGHTA and FQGTGA. CDR3 in DNA: TGTGCCAGCAGCCCCCGGGGAGCGGGAACAGATACGCAGTATTTT. Encoded protein: CASSPRGAGTDTQYF.

This chain links TRBV5-1 with TRBJ1-1; TRBD1 matches at 8 bases. CDR1 SGHRS and CDR2 YFSETQ come from the germline V gene. The CDR3 loop spans 15 amino acids. Trimming at V came to 6 bases and at J to 1 base, leaving 8 bases not matched to a gene. The CDR3 DNA follows: TGCGCCAGCACCTCTCGGACAGGGACGAACACTGAAGCTTTCTTT. Its protein product is CASTSRTGTNTEAFF.

About this clone: Since a far larger clone is one base different, this is likely a read error. The identical CDR3 is also encoded by other nucleotide sequences in the sample. This sequence joins TRBV30 and TRBJ1-2; TRBD1 aligns across 7 bases. The germline gives CDR1 GTSNPN, CDR2 SVGIG (reference sequence). V shed 0 bases and J 1 base; nucleotides not matched to a gene: 5. The CDR3 loop spans 15 amino acids. CDR3 DNA: TGTGCCTGGAGTGTGGGGACAGCCCATAACTATGGCTACACCTTC. Amino acid sequence: CAWSVGTAHNYGYTF.

V and J are TRBV28 and TRBJ1-5; TRBD1 matches at 12 bases. CDR1 and CDR2 (germline): MDHEN, SYDVKM. Trimming removed 2 bases from V and 5 bases from J; junction bases left unmatched: 4. This CDR3 region has 16 residues. The CDR3, as DNA: TGTGCCAGCAGTTTAAGGGACAGGGGGCCTGATCAGCCCCAGCATTTT. Protein product: CASSLRDRGPDQPQHF.

This sequence joins TRBV7-3 and TRBJ1-1; D is unclear. Germline V lookup: CDR1 SGHTA, CDR2 FQGTGA. Trimming cost V 5 bases and J 4 bases, with 17 bases left between them. The CDR3 runs to 15 residues. The DNA for the CDR3 is TGTGCCAGCAGCCCCTCGACCTCCCCGGGCACTGAAGCTTTCTTT. Encoded protein: CASSPSTSPGTEAFF.

Here the CDR3 reads CASSFGDSRIPNYGYTF. For the CDR3, the DNA is TGTGCCAGCAGCTTTGGGGACAGTCGTATTCCTAACTATGGCTACACCTTC. V gene TRBV5-6 combines with J gene TRBJ1-2, with 7 positions matching TRBD1. Germline CDR1 and CDR2: SGHDT and YYEEEE. This CDR3 region has 17 residues. V trimming: 2 bases; J trimming: 0 bases; junction bases outside the gene matches: 10.

The chain links TRBV5-1 to TRBJ2-7; TRBD1 matches 11 bases. The ends lost 0 bases at V and 6 bases at J; junction bases unmatched: 5. This CDR3 has 15 residues. Germline values: CDR1 SGHRS, CDR2 YFSETQ. The DNA of the CDR3 is TGCGCCAGCAGCTTGGACGGACAGGGGGCGGTCGAGCAGTACTTC. As protein: CASSLDGQGAVEQYF.

The chain carries TRBV29-1 and TRBJ2-1, with 7 positions matching TRBD1. This CDR3 comprises 14 residues. V dropped 3 bases and J dropped 7; count of bases not matched to a gene: 9. Germline-derived CDR1 and CDR2 are SQVTM and ANQGSEA. For the CDR3, the DNA is TGCAGCGTTGATATTAGGGGGCGCATGAATGAGCAGTTCTTC. Protein product: CSVDIRGRMNEQFF.

The rearrangement joins TRBV5-1 to TRBJ2-7, with 8 positions matching TRBD1. The CDR3 is 13 amino acids. The trim removed 6 bases at V and 2 bases at J, leaving 4 bases unmatched. Germline V gene lookup returns CDR1 SGHRS and CDR2 YFSETQ. The CDR3 spells CASTGGLTYEQYF. CDR3 nucleotide sequence: TGCGCCAGCACAGGGGGCCTCACCTACGAGCAGTACTTC.

The chain employs TRBV18 and TRBJ2-3; tentatively, D is TRBD2 (6 bases). Germline CDR1 reads KGHSH; CDR2 reads LQKENI. V was clipped by 2 bases and J by 0 bases, with 12 bases between them. The length of the CDR3 is 16 residues. The CDR3: CASSPGGLHSTDTQYF. The DNA of the CDR3 is TGTGCCAGCTCACCAGGGGGACTTCATAGCACAGATACGCAGTATTTT.

This chain joins TRBV6-5 and TRBJ1-6; a possible D gene is TRBD1 (6 bases). The CDR3 spans 14 residues. The V and J ends lost 2 bases and 8 bases respectively, with 10 bases between them. Germline CDR1 and CDR2: MNHEY and SVGAGI. Written as DNA, the CDR3 is TGTGCCAGCAGTTACAAGGCAGGGGATTCACCCCTCCACTTT. This codes for CASSYKAGDSPLHF.

V gene TRBV4-3 combines with J gene TRBJ2-5, with TRBD2 matching 14 bases. V was clipped by 6 bases and J by 5 bases; unmatched bases: 5. This CDR3 is built from 15 residues. Looked up from germline, CDR1 is LGHNA and CDR2 is YSLEER. As DNA, the CDR3 is TGCGCCAGCAGTCCGGGACTAGCGGGAGTTGAGACCCAGTACTTC. Amino acids: CASSPGLAGVETQYF.

V usage is TRBV30 and J usage is TRBJ1-4; D is undetermined. CDR1 and CDR2 from the germline V gene are GTSNPN and SVGIG (reference sequence). The CDR3 spans 11 residues. The V end was cut by 0 bases, the J end by 12 bases, with 8 bases between. The CDR3 reads CAWSVLQELFF. CDR3 in DNA: TGTGCCTGGAGTGTACTCCAGGAACTGTTTTTT.

The chain employs TRBV7-2 and TRBJ2-7; weak D call: TRBD1 (5 bases). The CDR3 has 15 residues. The ends were cut back, 3 bases at V and 2 bases at J, with 14 bases in the middle. Germline V CDR1 and CDR2: SGHTA, FQGNSA. The CDR3 loop is CASSFSGRTTYEQYF. DNA for the CDR3: TGTGCCAGCAGCTTTTCTGGACGGACAACCTACGAGCAGTACTTC. Together with reference TRBV7-2 and TRBJ2-7, the CDR3 gives the full variable domain: GAGVSQSPSNKVTEKGKDVELRCDPISGHTALYWYRQSLGQGLEFLIYFQGNSAPDKSGLPSDRFSAERTGGSVSTLTIQRTQQEDSAVYLCASSFSGRTTYEQYFGPGTRLTVT.

This chain joins TRBV2 and TRBJ2-1; 8 bases line up with TRBD1. This CDR3 region has 16 residues. Germline V gene lookup returns CDR1 SNHLY and CDR2 FYNNEI. Losses at the gene ends were 3 bases for V and 5 bases for J; bases not matched to a gene: 9. CDR3 sequence (DNA): TGTGCCAGCAGTGATCCCGGACAGGGAGTCGACAATGAGCAGTTCTTC. Translating it yields CASSDPGQGVDNEQFF.

This clone came up once. The chain combines TRBV25-1 with TRBJ1-1; weak D call: TRBD1 (5 bases). V dropped 3 bases and J dropped 4 bases, with 12 bases sitting between them. The CDR3 is 14 amino acids. CDR1 is MGHDK and CDR2 is SYGVNS in the germline V gene. The DNA of the CDR3 is TGTGCCAGCAGTGACGGGGGTGCGAGCACTGAAGCTTTCTTT. It specifies CASSDGGASTEAFF.

This sequence joins TRBV7-8 and TRBJ1-2; D not certain. The CDR3 sequence is 14 residues long. The germline gives CDR1 SGHVS, CDR2 FQNEAQ. V lost 5 bases and J 8 bases, leaving 18 bases between the germline ends. In nucleotides, the CDR3 is TGTGCCAGCAGCACGAGTTCGACTCCCGGCGGCTACACCTTC. Translated: CASSTSSTPGGYTF.

The V and J genes are TRBV5-4 and TRBJ2-7; 12 positions match TRBD1. CDR3 length: 16 residues. J lost 6 bases, V lost 4 bases, and 11 bases had no gene match. Germline CDR1 reads SGHNT; CDR2 reads YYREEE (reference sequence). The CDR3, as DNA: TGTGCCAGCAGCCCTTTGGCGGGACAGGGGGCCTCCGAGCAGTACTTC. This codes for CASSPLAGQGASEQYF. Looking up the rest from reference TRBV5-4 and TRBJ2-7 gives the full variable domain: ETGVTQSPTHLIKTRGQQVTLRCSSQSGHNTVSWYQQALGQGPQFIFQYYREEENGRGNFPPRFSGLQFPNYSSELNVNALELDDSALYLCASSPLAGQGASEQYFGPGTRLTVT.

The chain combines TRBV5-1 with TRBJ1-2; 9 bases are a match to TRBD1. The V segment lost 0 bases and the J segment 8 bases; nucleotides outside the gene matches: 2. Germline CDR1 reads SGHRS; CDR2 reads YFSETQ. The CDR3 is made up of 13 amino acids. CDR3 amino acids: CASSLDRGRGYTF. The CDR3, as DNA: TGCGCCAGCAGCTTGGACAGGGGGCGCGGCTACACCTTC. Full variable domain (outside the CDR3, taken from reference TRBV5-1 and TRBJ1-2): KAGVTQTPRYLIKTRGQQVTLSCSPISGHRSVSWYQQTPGQGLQFLFEYFSETQRNKGNFPGRFSGRQFSNSRSEMNVSTLELGDSALYLCASSLDRGRGYTFGSGTRLTVV.

The V gene is TRBV29-1, the J gene TRBJ2-5, with TRBD1 matching over 7 bases. Looked up from germline, CDR1 is SQVTM and CDR2 is ANQGSEA. This CDR3 region has 15 residues. After removal of 0 bases from V and 2 bases from J, the junction contained 6 bases not matched to a gene. The DNA for the CDR3 is TGCAGCGTTGAAGATGAGGGACAGATACAAGAGACCCAGTACTTC. Its protein is CSVEDEGQIQETQYF.

V gene TRBV28 combines with J gene TRBJ1-2, with 9 bases matching TRBD1. The germline V gene has CDR1 MDHEN and CDR2 SYDVKM. V was pared by 5 bases and J by 4 bases, with 5 bases of the junction left unmatched. The CDR3 totals 14 residues. CDR3 in amino acids: CASSPGQGLYGYTF. Written as DNA, the CDR3 is TGTGCCAGCAGTCCGGGACAGGGCCTCTATGGCTACACCTTC.

This chain uses TRBV5-1 with TRBJ2-5; 12 nucleotides line up with TRBD1. This CDR3 comprises 15 residues. Germline CDR1 and CDR2: SGHRS and YFSETQ. J gave up 5 bases and V 3 bases, and 5 bases lay outside the gene matches. This CDR3 reads CASSSGTGGAETQYF. CDR3 nucleotide sequence: TGCGCCAGCAGCTCCGGGACAGGGGGCGCGGAGACCCAGTACTTC. The full variable domain, its missing parts supplied by reference TRBV5-1 and TRBJ2-5, is KAGVTQTPRYLIKTRGQQVTLSCSPISGHRSVSWYQQTPGQGLQFLFEYFSETQRNKGNFPGRFSGRQFSNSRSEMNVSTLELGDSALYLCASSSGTGGAETQYFGPGTRLLVL.